This is a list of T cell receptor beta chains from one sample in a study of OX40 agonist ivuxolimab in advanced cancers. Only in-frame clones appear in the TCRdb table, and some are missing; sequencing was by immunoSEQ multiplex PCR. The data contain 45,000 to 60,000 clones, 82% of them singletons. Sequencing was performed on CD4+ or CD8+ T cells sorted from blood, taken in a trial of the OX40 agonist ivuxolimab. All receptors derive from an adult with an advanced solid tumor such as melanoma, head and neck, liver or kidney cancer. Both conserved end residues are part of each CDR3. The D gene is left open where the match is weak. Clone size is given for some rows only: seen once, a few or many times, or a class if the clone is expanded.

V	size	J	D	CDR3	DNA
TRBV4-1	.	TRBJ2-1	TRBD2	CASSPPSGRAGNEQFF	TGCGCCAGCAGCCCTCCTAGCGGGAGGGCCGGCAATGAGCAGTTCTTC
TRBV7-3	.	TRBJ2-2	TRBD2	CASSPAGASTGELFF	TGTGCCAGCAGCCCAGCGGGGGCCTCCACCGGGGAGCTGTTTTTT
TRBV10-3	.	TRBJ1-6	.	CAITLPQRHAGNSPLHF	TGTGCCATCACCCTCCCCCAACGTCATGCGGGTAATTCACCCCTCCACTTT
TRBV9	.	TRBJ2-1	.	CASSGGGDEQFF	TGTGCCAGCAGCGGGGGTGGTGATGAGCAGTTCTTC
TRBV11-3	.	TRBJ2-7	TRBD1	CASSLDLTGISYEQYF	TGTGCCAGCAGCTTAGATCTGACAGGGATCTCCTACGAGCAGTACTTC
TRBV4-2	.	TRBJ2-1	TRBD1	CASSRDRDPYNEQFF	TGTGCCAGCAGCCGTGACAGGGATCCCTACAATGAGCAGTTCTTC
TRBV6-1	.	TRBJ1-1	TRBD1	CASSEGTGRGAFF	TGTGCCAGCAGTGAGGGGACAGGAAGAGGAGCTTTCTTT
TRBV5-4	.	TRBJ2-7	.	CASSRDRKEQYF	TGTGCCAGCAGTCGGGACCGCAAAGAGCAGTACTTC
TRBV30	.	TRBJ2-7	TRBD1	CAWSAGTARFEQYF	TGTGCCTGGAGTGCCGGGACAGCTCGTTTTGAGCAGTACTTC
TRBV7-8	.	TRBJ2-7	TRBD1	CASSPLVGQSRYEQYF	TGTGCCAGCAGCCCACTAGTGGGACAGAGCCGCTACGAGCAGTACTTC
TRBV7-2	.	TRBJ2-3	.	CAIGLGTDTQYF	TGTGCCATCGGACTTGGCACAGATACGCAGTATTTT
TRBV16	few	TRBJ2-1	TRBD1	CASSRAGTGVYNEQFF	TGTGCCAGCAGCAGAGCCGGGACAGGGGTGTACAATGAGCAGTTCTTC
TRBV6-1	once	TRBJ2-7	TRBD2	CASSEGRGGPYGEQYF	TGTGCCAGCAGTGAAGGCCGGGGGGGGCCCTACGGCGAGCAGTACTTC
TRBV18	.	TRBJ2-7	.	CASSPGSGEWDEQYF	TGTGCCAGCTCACCAGGATCAGGGGAGTGGGACGAGCAGTACTTC
TRBV6-5	.	TRBJ2-7	.	CASSPRQGVYEQYF	TGTGCCAGCAGTCCCCGACAAGGGGTCTACGAGCAGTACTTC
TRBV6-5	.	TRBJ1-1	.	CASSRVSNTEAFF	TGTGCCAGCAGCCGTGTATCTAACACTGAAGCTTTCTTT
TRBV4-2	.	TRBJ2-7	.	CASSQVRGAPYEQYF	TGTGCCAGCAGCCAAGTCCGGGGGGCCCCCTACGAGCAGTACTTC